Listed below are T cell receptor beta chains from one sample, sequenced in a study of stem cell transplantation in POMP-related autoinflammatory disease. Some clones are missing from TCRdb's copy, which holds only in-frame ones; the method was immunoSEQ multiplex PCR. This table has roughly 6,400 clones, over 80% appearing once. Specimen: a CXCR5-defined cell subset from PBMCs. These receptors were collected from a human donor in good health. The CDR3 runs from the conserved cysteine through the conserved F or W. Each record gives: clone size, J gene, D gene, V gene, CDR3 DNA, CDR3 protein. A D gene is named only where the DNA matches it firmly. Rows give clone size only sometimes, using once, few, many, or a class for an expanded clone.

-	TRBJ2-5	TRBD2	TRBV7-6	TGTGCCAGCAGATTACCGGGACTAGCGGGTCGAGAGACCCAGTACTTC	CASRLPGLAGRETQYF
-	TRBJ1-4	-	TRBV19	TGTGCCAGTAGTGTCACGGGGACAAATGAAAAACTGTTTTTT	CASSVTGTNEKLFF
-	TRBJ1-5	-	TRBV19	TGTGCCAGTAGTATACCGGAGGGACGCCCTGTGGTCAATCAGCCCCAGCATTTT	CASSIPEGRPVVNQPQHF
-	TRBJ1-1	-	TRBV29-1	TGCAGCGTTCGGGGGGTTAACACTGAAGCTTTCTTT	CSVRGVNTEAFF
-	TRBJ2-4	TRBD2	TRBV19	TGTGCCAGTAGTATAGATTCTAGCGGGGGGGCCAAAAACATTCAGTACTTC	CASSIDSSGGAKNIQYF
-	TRBJ2-3	-	TRBV7-2	TGTGCCAGCAGCCGGAGCGGGCTAGAGTCAGATACGCAGTATTTT	CASSRSGLESDTQYF
-	TRBJ2-5	TRBD1	TRBV11-2	TGTGCCAGCAGCCGGACGACAGGGGAGGAGACCCAGTACTTC	CASSRTTGEETQYF
-	TRBJ2-1	-	TRBV18	TGTGCCAGCTCACCACCGTCATTCAATGAGCAGTTCTTC	CASSPPSFNEQFF
-	TRBJ1-6	TRBD1	TRBV30	TGTGCCTGGGACAGGGCCTATAATTCACCCCTCCACTTT	CAWDRAYNSPLHF
-	TRBJ1-5	-	TRBV4-1	TGCGCCAGCAGCCTCGAGGGGGGGGCTCAGCCCCAGCATTTT	CASSLEGGAQPQHF
-	TRBJ2-7	TRBD1	TRBV2	TGTGCCAGCAGCTCAACGGGACAGTCCTCCTACGAGCAGTACTTC	CASSSTGQSSYEQYF
-	TRBJ1-2	TRBD1	TRBV2	TGTGCCAGCAGTGAAGTTGTAGTAGGGACAGACCTCTACTATGGCTACACCTTC	CASSEVVVGTDLYYGYTF
-	TRBJ1-1	-	TRBV6-4	TGTGCCAGCAGTGAGGGGGGGATGAACACTGAAGCTTTCTTT	CASSEGGMNTEAFF
-	TRBJ2-7	TRBD1	TRBV6-6	TGTGCCAGCAGGTCTCCTGGGGGACAGGGTTCCTACGAGCAGTACTTC	CASRSPGGQGSYEQYF
-	TRBJ2-7	TRBD1	TRBV30	TGTGCCTGGAGTAAAGGATTAGGACAGGCCTACGAGCAGTACTTC	CAWSKGLGQAYEQYF
once	TRBJ2-7	-	TRBV28	TGTGCCAGCAGATCAAATCACTACGAGCAGTACTTC	CASRSNHYEQYF
-	TRBJ2-1	-	TRBV27	TGTGCCAGCAGTCGCTACCGGGTGGGGGCATCGCCAAATGAGCAGTTCTTC	CASSRYRVGASPNEQFF
once	TRBJ1-4	TRBD1	TRBV18	TGTGCCAGCTCATCGACAGGGGCGAATGAAAAACTGTTTTTT	CASSSTGANEKLFF
-	TRBJ1-6	-	TRBV9	TGTGCCAGCAGCGTAGGTGGGGGCCGGCCAGGTTCACCCCTCCACTTT	CASSVGGGRPGSPLHF
-	TRBJ2-5	TRBD2	TRBV5-1	TGCGCCAGCAGTACTAGCGGGGTACAACAAGAGACCCAGTACTTC	CASSTSGVQQETQYF
-	TRBJ1-2	TRBD1	TRBV28	TGTGCCAGCACTGGACAGGGGGCACCTTTCTATGGCTACACCTTC	CASTGQGAPFYGYTF
once	TRBJ1-2	-	TRBV11-1	TGTGCCAGCAGCTTAGCGAGCGGGTATGGCTACACCTTC	CASSLASGYGYTF
-	TRBJ2-5	-	TRBV5-1	TGCGCCAGCAGCTTGGCAGGGGGGGAGACCCAGTACTTC	CASSLAGGETQYF
-	TRBJ2-2	-	TRBV7-9	TGTGCCAGCAGACCAAAGTTGCGGGTGGACACCGGGGAGCTGTTTTTT	CASRPKLRVDTGELFF
-	TRBJ2-1	-	TRBV6-6	TGTGCCAGCAGAGGGGGAAGGACCGATGAGCAGTTCTTC	CASRGGRTDEQFF
-	TRBJ1-3	-	TRBV5-6	TGTGCCAGCAGCTCCATGGGGGGGCCTGGAAACACCATATATTTT	CASSSMGGPGNTIYF
-	TRBJ2-5	-	TRBV5-1	TGCGCCAGCAGCTTCGAAGGGGGAGGTTGGGAGACCCAGTACTTC	CASSFEGGGWETQYF
-	TRBJ2-5	TRBD2	TRBV13	TGTGCCAGCAGCCCCCGGACTAGCGGGGGAGAGACCCAGTACTTC	CASSPRTSGGETQYF
-	TRBJ1-5	-	TRBV30	TGTGCCTGGGCCGGGGGGGATGGGAGCAATCAGCCCCAGCATTTT	CAWAGGDGSNQPQHF
-	TRBJ2-5	TRBD2	TRBV4-2	TGTGCCAGCAGCCAAGACCTAGCGGCTTGGACCCAGTACTTC	CASSQDLAAWTQYF
-	TRBJ1-5	TRBD1	TRBV28	TGTGCCAGCACCGAGAGGACAGGGGGCAATCAGCCCCAGCATTTT	CASTERTGGNQPQHF
-	TRBJ2-7	TRBD1	TRBV9	TGTGCCAGCAGCGTCGGGACAGGCGACTACGAGCAGTACTTC	CASSVGTGDYEQYF
-	TRBJ2-1	-	TRBV5-1	TGCGCCAGCAGCCCCTCGACAGGTTTATCCCACAATGAGCAGTTCTTC	CASSPSTGLSHNEQFF
-	TRBJ1-6	TRBD1	TRBV11-3	TGTGCCAACAGCCGTACGACAGGGGGAACAAATAATTCACCCCTCCACTTT	CANSRTTGGTNNSPLHF
-	TRBJ1-5	-	TRBV5-5	TGTGCCAGCAGCTTGGGACAGCGGAGCGGCAATCAGCCCCAGCATTTT	CASSLGQRSGNQPQHF
-	TRBJ2-2	TRBD2	TRBV6-1	TGTGCCAGCAGTGGACTAGCGGGGGGGCCTGGGGAGCTGTTTTTT	CASSGLAGGPGELFF
-	TRBJ2-1	-	TRBV7-9	TGTGCCAGCAAATTCGTCGGAGCCTACAATGAGCAGTTCTTC	CASKFVGAYNEQFF
-	TRBJ2-7	-	TRBV11-1	TGTGCCAGCAGCTTAGAAGGACAGTCCTCCTACGAGCAGTACTTC	CASSLEGQSSYEQYF
-	TRBJ2-7	TRBD1	TRBV6-1	TGTGCCAGCAGTACCCCCGGGACAGGGAGGAACGAGCAGTACTTC	CASSTPGTGRNEQYF
-	TRBJ2-5	TRBD2	TRBV20-1	TGCAGTGCTAGAGCCTCGGGGGGCCAGTACTTC	CSARASGGQYF
-	TRBJ1-3	-	TRBV6-1	TGTGCCAGCAGTGAAGTCCGCTTTGGGGGGGCTGGAAACACCATATATTTT	CASSEVRFGGAGNTIYF
-	TRBJ1-1	-	TRBV11-3	TGTGCCAGCAGCACCGGAGACACTGAAGCTTTCTTT	CASSTGDTEAFF
-	TRBJ2-7	-	TRBV27	TGTGCCAGCAGTTTATCTCTCCAGCCCTACGAGCAGTACTTC	CASSLSLQPYEQYF
-	TRBJ2-2	-	TRBV7-3	TGTGCCAGCAGCCCAGGACGGGACGGGGAGCTGTTTTTT	CASSPGRDGELFF
-	TRBJ1-6	-	TRBV5-5	TGTGCCAGCAGGGACCGGGACTTTTATAATTCACCCCTCCACTTT	CASRDRDFYNSPLHF
-	TRBJ1-5	-	TRBV7-8	TGTGCCAGCAGCCGATACCGGGCCGTCAATCAGCCCCAGCATTTT	CASSRYRAVNQPQHF
-	TRBJ1-5	TRBD1	TRBV7-9	TGTGCCAGCAGCCCAGGGACAGGAAGCAATCAGCCCCAGCATTTT	CASSPGTGSNQPQHF
once	TRBJ2-7	-	TRBV6-5	TGTGCCAGCAGTAGACAGGTGGCGGACGAGCAGTACTTC	CASSRQVADEQYF
-	TRBJ2-7	-	TRBV7-3	TGTGCCAGCAGCTTGGGCAGATTATACGAGCAGTACTTC	CASSLGRLYEQYF
-	TRBJ1-5	-	TRBV10-3	TGTGCCATCAGTGAGAGACAATACAATCAGCCCCAGCATTTT	CAISERQYNQPQHF
-	TRBJ1-2	-	TRBV27	TGTGCCAGCAGTTTTAGGGAGGACTATGGCTACACCTTC	CASSFREDYGYTF
-	TRBJ2-3	-	TRBV29-1	TGCAGCGTTGGGGGACGCAGTGTAGATACGCAGTATTTT	CSVGGRSVDTQYF
-	TRBJ1-5	-	TRBV6-1	TGTGCCAGCAGTGGGCGAGTTGTGGGCAATCAGCCCCAGCATTTT	CASSGRVVGNQPQHF
-	TRBJ2-2	-	TRBV7-9	TGTGCCAGCAGCTTGCAGCGCCTCAGGTCCGGGGAGCTGTTTTTT	CASSLQRLRSGELFF
-	TRBJ1-6	-	TRBV30	TGTGCCTGGATCGGGGGACCAGGTTCACCCCTCCACTTT	CAWIGGPGSPLHF
once	TRBJ2-6	-	TRBV6-7	TGTGCCGCAAAGGGGCAACCACGGTGCTCTGGGGCCAACGTCCTGACTTTC	CAAKGQPRCSGANVLTF
-	TRBJ2-7	-	TRBV10-3	TGTGCCATCAGTGAGGGCGCCTACGAGCAGTACTTC	CAISEGAYEQYF
-	TRBJ1-5	TRBD1	TRBV19	TGTGCCAGTAGAGGGGGGCAGGGGGGCAATCAGCCCCAGCATTTT	CASRGGQGGNQPQHF
-	TRBJ2-5	TRBD2	TRBV19	TGTGCCAGTAGTATATTCCTGACTAGCGGGGGACGTAAAGAGACCCAGTACTTC	CASSIFLTSGGRKETQYF